These 3 T cell receptor beta chains were all obtained from the same sample, sequenced in a study of T cell responses to AZD1222 COVID-19 vaccine. Produced via immunoSEQ multiplex PCR; TCRdb's table is partial and in-frame only. The sample lists more than 150,000 clones, around 88% occurring once. The source was peripheral blood, collected on day 0 of AZD1222 vaccination. The receptors come from an adult in good health.

The chain combines TRBV28 with TRBJ2-2; D gene uncertain. Germline values: CDR1 MDHEN, CDR2 SYDVKM. The length of the CDR3 is 14 residues. Trimming shortened V by 2 bases and J by 0 bases, and 4 bases separated the two germline ends. DNA of the CDR3: TGTGCCAGCAGTTTACGACCGAACACCGGGGAGCTGTTTTTT. This translates into CASSLRPNTGELFF.

This rearrangement joins TRBV28 to TRBJ2-5; 11 nucleotides align to TRBD1. Trimming at V came to 7 bases and at J to 5 bases, leaving 15 bases not matched to a gene. Looked up from germline, CDR1 is MDHEN and CDR2 is SYDVKM. There are 17 residues in the CDR3. DNA for the CDR3: TGTGCCAGCACTCCCCCAATGGGACAGGGGGGCGAGGAGACCCAGTACTTC. It encodes CASTPPMGQGGEETQYF.

The rearrangement joins TRBV19 to TRBJ1-5; D is perhaps TRBD1 (6 bases). Between the trimmed V and J ends, which lost 1 base and 5 bases, there was a span of 12 bases. The CDR3 is 15 residues long. Germline V CDR1 and CDR2: LNHDA, SQIVND (reference sequence). CDR3 DNA: TGTGCCAGTAGTATAGGACAGGTCAGAGATCAGCCCCAGCATTTT. It is translated as CASSIGQVRDQPQHF.